The 23 T cell receptor beta chains reported below all come from one sample, sequenced in a study of T cell responses to AZD1222 COVID-19 vaccine. Profiling relied on immunoSEQ multiplex PCR, and the TCRdb table lists in-frame clones only, not all of them. The table lists about 170,000 clones, approximately 93% of them singletons. Sequenced here: peripheral blood, sampled on day 0 of AZD1222 vaccination. These receptors came from an adult in good health.

The gene calls are TRBV15 and TRBJ1-4, with D possibly TRBD1 on 5 matching bases. The CDR3 spans 15 residues. V lost 1 base and J 8 bases, leaving 14 bases between the germline ends. CDR1 and CDR2 (germline): LNHNV, YYDKDF (reference sequence). In DNA form, the CDR3 reads TGTGCCACCAGCAGAGGTGCAGGGCTAAGGGAAAAACTGTTTTTT. Translated, it gives CATSRGAGLREKLFF.

The chain joins TRBV9 to TRBJ1-2; D uncertain. The CDR3 has 13 amino acids. V was clipped by 4 bases and J by 11 bases, with 18 bases between them. The germline gives CDR1 SGDLS, CDR2 YYNGEE. CDR3: CASSRDDLSGYTF. The CDR3 nucleotides are TGTGCCAGCAGCCGGGATGATTTATCAGGATACACCTTC.

V usage is TRBV5-5 and J usage is TRBJ1-1; unclear D gene. Germline V gene data show CDR1 as SGHKS and CDR2 as YYEKEE (reference sequence). Trimming took 0 bases from V and 6 from J, leaving 3 bases between them. The CDR3 has 11 amino acids. The CDR3 DNA follows: TGTGCCAGCAGCTTGGCTCCTGAAGCTTTCTTT. Residues: CASSLAPEAFF.

The chain employs TRBV4-2 and TRBJ2-3, with 7 bases that match TRBD1. Germline CDR1 and CDR2: LGHNA and YNFKEQ. The CDR3 has 15 amino acids. After removal of 6 bases from V and 3 bases from J, the junction contained 9 bases not matched to a gene. CDR3 residues: CASRRGQGQTDTQYF. In DNA form, the CDR3 reads TGTGCCAGCAGGAGGGGGCAGGGGCAAACAGATACGCAGTATTTT.

This chain links TRBV7-2 with TRBJ2-5, with D unclear. In germline, CDR1 is SGHTA, CDR2 FQGNSA. This CDR3 has 14 amino acids. Trimming pared 2 bases from V and 4 bases from J, leaving 11 bases between. The CDR3 DNA is TGTGCCAGCAGCTTATCCGGAGAGCGAGAGACCCAGTACTTC. Its translation is CASSLSGERETQYF. The entire variable domain, with the rest obtained from reference TRBV7-2 and TRBJ2-5, is as follows: GAGVSQSPSNKVTEKGKDVELRCDPISGHTALYWYRQSLGQGLEFLIYFQGNSAPDKSGLPSDRFSAERTGGSVSTLTIQRTQQEDSAVYLCASSLSGERETQYFGPGTRLLVL.

The J gene is TRBJ1-1, the V gene TRBV2; D is unresolved. Germline lookup yields CDR1 SNHLY and CDR2 FYNNEI. The CDR3 consists of 13 residues. The germline V and J ends were trimmed by 2 bases and 2 bases, with 6 bases remaining between them. CDR3 amino acids: CASSEPRNTEAFF. For the CDR3, the DNA is TGTGCCAGCAGTGAACCCCGCAACACTGAAGCTTTCTTT. The whole variable domain, remainder taken from reference TRBV2 and TRBJ1-1, is EPEVTQTPSHQVTQMGQEVILRCVPISNHLYFYWYRQILGQKVEFLVSFYNNEISEKSEIFDDQFSVERPDGSNFTLKIRSTKLEDSAMYFCASSEPRNTEAFFGQGTRLTVV.

The gene calls are TRBV6-5 and TRBJ1-4; 7 positions agree with TRBD1. The J segment lost 8 bases and the V segment lost 5 bases, leaving 8 bases of the junction unmatched. The V gene's germline CDR1 is MNHEY and CDR2 SVGAGI. This CDR3 spans 14 amino acids. CDR3 protein: CASSSRGLEEKLFF. CDR3 coding DNA: TGTGCCAGCAGTAGTAGGGGGCTTGAGGAAAAACTGTTTTTT.

The chain is built from TRBV14 and TRBJ2-5, with TRBD2 as a possible D gene (5 bases). The CDR3 sequence is 17 residues long. CDR1 is SGHDN and CDR2 is FVKESK in the germline V gene. The V gene lost 0 bases and the J gene lost 4 bases, with 18 bases spanning the gap. In DNA form, the CDR3 reads TGTGCCAGCAGCCAAGATCGTTCGAGGGCGGCAGGAGAGACCCAGTACTTC. Translating it yields CASSQDRSRAAGETQYF.

The gene calls are TRBV6-5 and TRBJ1-2, with unresolved D. The V gene lost 6 bases and the J gene lost 2 bases, with 13 bases spanning the gap. Germline CDR1 reads MNHEY; CDR2 reads SVGAGI. The CDR3 sequence is 14 residues long. In DNA form, the CDR3 reads TGTGCCAGCAGACGTGTGGGAGGAAACTATGGCTACACCTTC. This sequence encodes CASRRVGGNYGYTF.

The rearrangement links TRBV4-1 to TRBJ1-2; D call uncertain. This CDR3 is built from 15 residues. The ends were cut back, 3 bases at V and 9 bases at J, with 20 bases in the middle. Germline V gives CDR1 MGHRA, CDR2 YSYEKL. The CDR3 reads CASSHPVRSAKRYTF. The CDR3 DNA sequence: TGCGCCAGCAGCCACCCAGTACGGTCGGCCAAACGCTACACCTTC.

The J gene is TRBJ2-1, the V gene TRBV9, with 9 bases aligning to TRBD1. Germline CDR1 is SGDLS and CDR2 is YYNGEE. The CDR3 is 15 amino acids. J gave up 2 bases and V 0 bases, and 0 bases lay outside the gene matches. The CDR3 here is CASSVGDRAYNEQFF. The CDR3 region has the DNA TGTGCCAGCAGCGTAGGGGACAGGGCCTACAATGAGCAGTTCTTC.

The V gene is TRBV18, the J gene TRBJ1-1; tentative D call: TRBD1 (6 bases). With 4 bases removed from V and 0 bases from J, the gap between germline ends came to 9 bases. This CDR3 has 14 residues. Germline V gene lookup returns CDR1 KGHSH and CDR2 LQKENI. CDR3 DNA sequence: TGTGCCAGCTCACAGGGGGAAATGAACACTGAAGCTTTCTTT. Translating it yields CASSQGEMNTEAFF.

The chain is built from TRBV27 and TRBJ2-3; D gene uncertain. The CDR3 is 12 amino acids. Germline V gene data show CDR1 as MNHEY and CDR2 as SMNVEV (reference sequence). Trimming took off 8 bases at V and 6 bases at J, with 12 bases between the two ends. The CDR3: CASRPASDTQYF. As DNA, the CDR3 is TGTGCCAGCCGGCCTGCCTCTGATACGCAGTATTTT.

V is TRBV19 and J is TRBJ1-2; D is undetermined. Germline CDR1 and CDR2: LNHDA and SQIVND (reference sequence). This CDR3 spans 18 amino acids. V was trimmed by 5 bases and J by 3 bases, leaving 25 bases between them. The CDR3 is CASSPPYLHSYIDYGYTF. Here the CDR3 DNA reads TGTGCCAGTAGTCCCCCATACCTACATTCGTACATCGACTATGGCTACACCTTC.

The chain joins TRBV30 to TRBJ2-7; D is unresolved. This CDR3 is 14 amino acids long. CDR1 and CDR2 from the germline V gene are GTSNPN and SVGIG (reference sequence). The germline V and J ends were trimmed by 1 base and 0 bases, with 10 bases remaining between them. The CDR3 protein is CAWSARSSSYEQYF. The CDR3 nucleotides read TGTGCCTGGAGTGCTCGATCGAGCTCCTACGAGCAGTACTTC.

V gene TRBV7-9 combines with J gene TRBJ1-2; D gene uncertain. The ends were cut back, 1 base at V and 8 bases at J, with 20 bases in the middle. This CDR3 region has 16 residues. CDR1 is SEHNR, CDR2 FQNEAQ, per germline (reference sequence). CDR3 sequence: CASSLVIGSSGRGYTF. Here the CDR3 DNA reads TGTGCCAGCAGCTTAGTTATCGGTTCGTCAGGACGGGGCTACACCTTC.

J is TRBJ2-1 and V is TRBV7-9; 8 bases are shared with TRBD2. The CDR3 contains 15 residues. J gave up 5 bases and V 1 base, and 4 bases lay outside the gene matches. Germline values: CDR1 SEHNR, CDR2 FQNEAQ (reference sequence). In DNA form, the CDR3 reads TGTGCCAGCAGCTTAGGACTAGCGCAGAACAATGAGCAGTTCTTC. The encoded protein is CASSLGLAQNNEQFF.

This sequence joins TRBV12-3 or TRBV12-4 and TRBJ1-1; D gene uncertain. This CDR3 has 13 amino acids. V was trimmed by 7 bases and J by 0 bases, leaving 9 bases between them. In DNA form, the CDR3 reads TGTGCCAGCATGCGGGAAATGAACACTGAAGCTTTCTTT. Protein product: CASMREMNTEAFF.

The chain joins TRBV5-4 to TRBJ1-2; possible D gene TRBD1, 5 bases. CDR1 is SGHNT, CDR2 YYREEE, per germline (reference sequence). The ends were cut back, 4 bases at V and 4 bases at J, with 11 bases in the middle. The CDR3 covers 13 residues. CDR3 sequence reads: CASSPGDGYGYTF. CDR3 nucleotides: TGTGCCAGCAGCCCGGGGGACGGCTATGGCTACACCTTC.

This clone was found a few times. V usage is TRBV5-4 and J usage is TRBJ2-2; TRBD2 agrees at 8 bases. Trimming at V came to 5 bases and at J to 0 bases, leaving 6 bases not matched to a gene. The CDR3 contains 16 residues. Germline V gene lookup returns CDR1 SGHNT and CDR2 YYREEE (reference sequence). This CDR3 reads CASSQTSAANTGELFF. In DNA, the CDR3 is TGTGCCAGCAGTCAGACTAGCGCCGCGAACACCGGGGAGCTGTTTTTT.

In DNA form, the CDR3 reads TGTGCCAGCAGTGGTTGGGGGCAGAGAACCTACAATGAGCAGTTCTTC. This sequence encodes CASSGWGQRTYNEQFF. The rearrangement joins TRBV28 to TRBJ2-1, with D perhaps TRBD1 (6 bases). From germline, CDR1 is MDHEN and CDR2 SYDVKM. The CDR3 is 16 residues long. V was cut by 5 bases and J by 2 bases, with 16 bases left in between.

Remarks on this clone: Within the sample, other DNA sequences also encode this same CDR3. This chain joins TRBV18 and TRBJ2-5; no definite D call. CDR3 length equals 11 residues. Germline CDR1 reads KGHSH; CDR2 reads LQKENI. Trimming removed 2 bases at V and 3 bases at J, with 1 base between. For the CDR3, the DNA is TGTGCCAGCTCACCAGAAGAGACCCAGTACTTC. Amino acid sequence: CASSPEETQYF. Supplemented by reference TRBV18 and TRBJ2-5, the full variable domain reads NAGVMQNPRHLVRRRGQEARLRCSPMKGHSHVYWYRQLPEEGLKFMVYLQKENIIDESGMPKERFSAEFPKEGPSILRIQQVVRGDSAAYFCASSPEETQYFGPGTRLLVL.

The chain uses TRBV3-1 (or the pseudogene TRBV3-2) and TRBJ1-1; D is unresolved. V lost 7 bases, J lost 0 bases, and 9 bases lay in between. Germline CDR1 LGHDT, CDR2 YNNKEL (reference sequence). This CDR3 has 13 amino acids. CDR3 nucleotides: TGTGCCAGCATATCGTCGATGAACACTGAAGCTTTCTTT. It is translated as CASISSMNTEAFF.